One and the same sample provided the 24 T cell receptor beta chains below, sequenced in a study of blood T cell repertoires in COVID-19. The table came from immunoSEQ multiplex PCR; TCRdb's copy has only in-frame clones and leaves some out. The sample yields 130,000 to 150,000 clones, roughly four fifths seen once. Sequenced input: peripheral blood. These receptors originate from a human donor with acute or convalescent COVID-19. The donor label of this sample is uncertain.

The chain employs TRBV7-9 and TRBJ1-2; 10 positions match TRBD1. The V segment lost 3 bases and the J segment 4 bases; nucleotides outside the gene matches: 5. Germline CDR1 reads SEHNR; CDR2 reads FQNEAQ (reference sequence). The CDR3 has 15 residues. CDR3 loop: CASSLDRGYSYGYTF. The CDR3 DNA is TGTGCCAGCAGCTTGGACAGGGGGTACAGCTATGGCTACACCTTC.

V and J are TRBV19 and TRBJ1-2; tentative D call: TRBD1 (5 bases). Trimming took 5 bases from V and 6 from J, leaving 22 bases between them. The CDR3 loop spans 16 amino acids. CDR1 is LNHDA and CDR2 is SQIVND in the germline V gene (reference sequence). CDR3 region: CASSFPDGRGGHGYTF. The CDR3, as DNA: TGTGCCAGTAGTTTCCCAGATGGAAGGGGAGGGCATGGCTACACCTTC.

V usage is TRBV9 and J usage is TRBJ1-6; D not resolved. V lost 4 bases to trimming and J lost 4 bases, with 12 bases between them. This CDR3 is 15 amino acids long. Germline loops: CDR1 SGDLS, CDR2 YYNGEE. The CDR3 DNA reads TGTGCCAGCAGCCCCGGACGGACTTATAATTCACCCCTCCACTTT. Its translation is CASSPGRTYNSPLHF.

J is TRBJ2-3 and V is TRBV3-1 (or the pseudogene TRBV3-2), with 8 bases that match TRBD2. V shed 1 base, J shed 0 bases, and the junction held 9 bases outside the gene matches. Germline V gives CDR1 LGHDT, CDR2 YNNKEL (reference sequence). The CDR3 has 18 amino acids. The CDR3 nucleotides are TGTGCCAGCAGCCAAGGGGCCCGGGGGGGCCTTAGCACAGATACGCAGTATTTT. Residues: CASSQGARGGLSTDTQYF.

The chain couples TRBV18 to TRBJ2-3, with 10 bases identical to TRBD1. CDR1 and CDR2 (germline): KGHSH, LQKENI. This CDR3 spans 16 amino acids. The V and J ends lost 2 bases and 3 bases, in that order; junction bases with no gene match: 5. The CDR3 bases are TGTGCCAGCTCACCAATAGACAGGGGGCTGACAGATACGCAGTATTTT. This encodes CASSPIDRGLTDTQYF.

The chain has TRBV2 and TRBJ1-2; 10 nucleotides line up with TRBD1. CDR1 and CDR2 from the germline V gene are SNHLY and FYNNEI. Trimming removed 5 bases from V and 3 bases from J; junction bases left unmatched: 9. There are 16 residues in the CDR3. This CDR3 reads CASSWDRGHLDYGYTF. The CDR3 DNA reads TGTGCCAGCAGTTGGGACAGGGGCCACCTTGACTATGGCTACACCTTC.

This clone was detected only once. The CDR3 loop reads CASGLVQSPIPTNEKLFF. CDR3 nucleotides: TGTGCTAGTGGTTTGGTACAGTCCCCGATTCCTACTAATGAAAAACTGTTTTTT. The J gene is TRBJ1-4, the V gene TRBV12-5; D not resolved. This CDR3 region has 18 residues. V lost 0 bases and J 2 bases, leaving 16 bases between the germline ends. In germline, CDR1 is LGHNT, CDR2 FRNRAP.

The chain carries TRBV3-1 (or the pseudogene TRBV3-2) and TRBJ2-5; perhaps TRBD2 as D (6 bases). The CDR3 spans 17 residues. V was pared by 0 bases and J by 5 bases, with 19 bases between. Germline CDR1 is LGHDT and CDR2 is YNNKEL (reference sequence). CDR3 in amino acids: CASSQEDGSGGSETQYF. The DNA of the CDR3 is TGTGCCAGCAGCCAAGAAGACGGGAGCGGCGGGTCGGAGACCCAGTACTTC.

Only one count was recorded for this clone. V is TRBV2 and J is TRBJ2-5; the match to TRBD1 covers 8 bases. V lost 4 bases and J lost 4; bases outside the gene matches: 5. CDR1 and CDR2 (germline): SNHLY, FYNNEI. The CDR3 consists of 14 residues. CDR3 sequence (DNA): TGTGCCAGCAGTGGTCAGGGGGCTCGAGAGACCCAGTACTTC. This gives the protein CASSGQGARETQYF.

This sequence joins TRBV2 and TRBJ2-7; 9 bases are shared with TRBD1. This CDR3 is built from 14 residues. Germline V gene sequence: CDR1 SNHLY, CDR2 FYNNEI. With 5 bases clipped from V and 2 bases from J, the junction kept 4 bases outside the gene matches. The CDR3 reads CASSPWTGAYEQYF. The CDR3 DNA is TGTGCCAGCAGTCCCTGGACAGGGGCCTACGAGCAGTACTTC.

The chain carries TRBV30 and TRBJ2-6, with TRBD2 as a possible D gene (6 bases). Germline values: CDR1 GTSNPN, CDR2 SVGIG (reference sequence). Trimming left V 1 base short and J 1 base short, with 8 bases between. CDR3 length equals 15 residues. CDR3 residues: CAWSAGTSGANVLTF. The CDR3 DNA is TGTGCCTGGAGTGCCGGGACTTCTGGGGCCAACGTCCTGACTTTC.

The DNA for the CDR3 is TGTGCCAGCAGCTTAGAGACAGGGGGGCCGGATGAGCAGTTCTTC. Translation: CASSLETGGPDEQFF. V gene TRBV11-3 combines with J gene TRBJ2-1, with TRBD1 identical over 9 bases. From germline, CDR1 is SGHNT and CDR2 YENEEA. CDR3 size: 15 residues. With V trimmed by 0 bases and J by 8 bases, 5 bases remained unmatched.

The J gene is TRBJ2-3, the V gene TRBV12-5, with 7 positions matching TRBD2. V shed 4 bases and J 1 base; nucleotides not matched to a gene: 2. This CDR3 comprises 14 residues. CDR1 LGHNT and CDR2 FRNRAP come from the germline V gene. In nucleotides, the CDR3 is TGTGCTAGTGGTTGGGAGGGTCGCACAGATACGCAGTATTTT. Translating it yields CASGWEGRTDTQYF.

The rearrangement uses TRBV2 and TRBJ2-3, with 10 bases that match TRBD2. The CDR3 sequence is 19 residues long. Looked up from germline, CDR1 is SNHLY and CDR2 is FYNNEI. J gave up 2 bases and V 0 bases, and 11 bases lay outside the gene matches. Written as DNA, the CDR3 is TGTGCCAGCAGTGAAGCCCCCGTCGGACTAGCGGACTTCACAGATACGCAGTATTTT. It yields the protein CASSEAPVGLADFTDTQYF.

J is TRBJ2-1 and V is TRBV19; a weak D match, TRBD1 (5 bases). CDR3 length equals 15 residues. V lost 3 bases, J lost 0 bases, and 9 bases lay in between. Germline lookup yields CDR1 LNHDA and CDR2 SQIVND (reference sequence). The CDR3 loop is CASSIEQVSYNEQFF. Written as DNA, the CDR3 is TGTGCCAGTAGTATCGAACAGGTCTCCTACAATGAGCAGTTCTTC.

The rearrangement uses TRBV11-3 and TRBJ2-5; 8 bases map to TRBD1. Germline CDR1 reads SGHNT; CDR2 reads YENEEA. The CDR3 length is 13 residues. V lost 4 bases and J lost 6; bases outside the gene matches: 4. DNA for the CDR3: TGTGCCAGCAGCTCAGGGGGCCAGAAGACCCAGTACTTC. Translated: CASSSGGQKTQYF.

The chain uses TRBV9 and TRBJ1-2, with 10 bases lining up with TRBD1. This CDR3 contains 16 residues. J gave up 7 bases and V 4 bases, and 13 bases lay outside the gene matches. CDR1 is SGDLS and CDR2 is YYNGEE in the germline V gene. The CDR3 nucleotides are TGTGCCAGCAGCCCGCAGGGGGGGGACAGGGGAGGTGGCTACACCTTC. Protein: CASSPQGGDRGGGYTF.

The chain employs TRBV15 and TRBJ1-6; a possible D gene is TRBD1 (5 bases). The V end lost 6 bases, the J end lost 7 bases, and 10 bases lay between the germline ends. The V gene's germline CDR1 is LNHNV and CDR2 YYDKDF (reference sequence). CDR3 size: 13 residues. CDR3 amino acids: CATRGPGNSPLHF. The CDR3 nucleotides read TGTGCCACCAGGGGCCCAGGGAATTCACCCCTCCACTTT.

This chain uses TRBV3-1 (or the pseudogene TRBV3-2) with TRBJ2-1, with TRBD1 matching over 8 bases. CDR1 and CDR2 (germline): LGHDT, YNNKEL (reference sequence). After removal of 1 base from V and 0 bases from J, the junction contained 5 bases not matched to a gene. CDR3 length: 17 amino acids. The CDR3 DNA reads TGTGCCAGCAGCCAAGCCGACAGGGGCTTCTCCTACAATGAGCAGTTCTTC. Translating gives CASSQADRGFSYNEQFF.

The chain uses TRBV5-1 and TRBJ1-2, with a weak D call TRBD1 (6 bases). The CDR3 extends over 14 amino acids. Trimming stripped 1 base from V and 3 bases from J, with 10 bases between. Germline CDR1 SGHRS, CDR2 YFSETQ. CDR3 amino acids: CASSLKAGDYGYTF. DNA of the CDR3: TGCGCCAGCAGCTTGAAGGCAGGGGACTATGGCTACACCTTC.

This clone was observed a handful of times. CDR3 sequence: CASSVGGTGEESSPLHF. The DNA of the CDR3 is TGTGCCAGCAGCGTAGGAGGGACAGGGGAGGAAAGTTCACCCCTCCACTTT. The chain recombines TRBV9 with TRBJ1-6; TRBD1 agrees at 10 bases. Germline trimming cut 0 bases from V and 9 bases from J; bases unmatched to any gene: 9. The CDR3 loop spans 17 amino acids. CDR1 SGDLS and CDR2 YYNGEE come from the germline V gene.

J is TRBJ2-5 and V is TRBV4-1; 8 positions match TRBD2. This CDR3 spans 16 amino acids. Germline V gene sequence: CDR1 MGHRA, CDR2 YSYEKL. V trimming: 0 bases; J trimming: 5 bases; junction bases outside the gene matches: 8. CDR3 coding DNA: TGCGCCAGCAGCCAAGATAACGGGGGGGCCCGTGAGACCCAGTACTTC. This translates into CASSQDNGGARETQYF.

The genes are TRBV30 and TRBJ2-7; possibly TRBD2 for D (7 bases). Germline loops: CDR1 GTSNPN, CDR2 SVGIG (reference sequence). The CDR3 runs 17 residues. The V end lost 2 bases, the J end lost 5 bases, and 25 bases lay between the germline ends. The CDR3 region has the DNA TGTGCCTGGAGTCCCCCCAGGGTTGGGGGGGGCCTGAACGAGCAGTACTTC. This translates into CAWSPPRVGGGLNEQYF.

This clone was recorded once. In DNA, the CDR3 is TGCGCCAGCAGCGCCTACCCCGACAGGGGCACTAACTATGGCTACACCTTC. Translated: CASSAYPDRGTNYGYTF. This chain joins TRBV4-1 and TRBJ1-2; TRBD1 matches at 8 bases. The germline CDR1 and CDR2 sequences are MGHRA and YSYEKL. The CDR3 is 17 residues long. Losses at the gene ends were 5 bases for V and 0 bases for J; bases not matched to a gene: 11.